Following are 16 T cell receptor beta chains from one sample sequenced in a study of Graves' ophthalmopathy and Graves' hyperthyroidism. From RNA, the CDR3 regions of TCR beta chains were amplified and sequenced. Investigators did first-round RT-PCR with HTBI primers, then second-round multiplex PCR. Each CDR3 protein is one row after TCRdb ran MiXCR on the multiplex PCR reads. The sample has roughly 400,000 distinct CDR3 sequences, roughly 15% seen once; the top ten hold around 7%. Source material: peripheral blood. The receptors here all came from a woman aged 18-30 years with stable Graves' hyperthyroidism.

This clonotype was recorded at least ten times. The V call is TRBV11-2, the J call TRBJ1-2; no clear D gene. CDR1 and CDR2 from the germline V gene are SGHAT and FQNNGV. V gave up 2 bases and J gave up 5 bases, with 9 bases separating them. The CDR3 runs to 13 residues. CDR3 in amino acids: CASSLNEGYGYTF. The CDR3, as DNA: TGTGCCAGCAGCTTAAATGAAGGATATGGCTACACCTTC.

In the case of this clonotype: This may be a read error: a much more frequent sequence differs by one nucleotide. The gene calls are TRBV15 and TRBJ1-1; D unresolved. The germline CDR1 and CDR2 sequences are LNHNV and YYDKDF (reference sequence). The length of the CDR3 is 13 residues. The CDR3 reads CVTSRARNTEAFF. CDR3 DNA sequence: TGTGTCACCAGCAGAGCCAGGAACACTGAAGCTTTCTTT.

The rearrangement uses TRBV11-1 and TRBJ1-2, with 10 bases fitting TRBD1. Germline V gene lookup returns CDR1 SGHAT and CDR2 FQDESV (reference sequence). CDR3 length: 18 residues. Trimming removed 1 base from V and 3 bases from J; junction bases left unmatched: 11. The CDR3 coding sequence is TGTGCCAGCAGCTTAGACCCGGGACAGGGGATCGATGACTATGGCTACACCTTC. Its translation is CASSLDPGQGIDDYGYTF.

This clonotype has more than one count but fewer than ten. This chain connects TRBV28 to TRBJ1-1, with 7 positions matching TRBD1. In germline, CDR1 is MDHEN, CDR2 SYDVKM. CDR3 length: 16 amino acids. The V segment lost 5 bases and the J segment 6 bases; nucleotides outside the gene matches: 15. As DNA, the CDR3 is TGTGCCAGCAGTACCCGACAGGGAGGGAGGCGGGCTGAAGCTTTCTTT. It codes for CASSTRQGGRRAEAFF.

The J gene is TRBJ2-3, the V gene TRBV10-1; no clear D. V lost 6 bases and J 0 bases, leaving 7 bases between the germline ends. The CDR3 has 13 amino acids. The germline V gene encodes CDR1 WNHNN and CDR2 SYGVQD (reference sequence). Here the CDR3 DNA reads TGCGCCAGCAGCCGTTTTAGCACAGATACGCAGTATTTT. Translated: CASSRFSTDTQYF.

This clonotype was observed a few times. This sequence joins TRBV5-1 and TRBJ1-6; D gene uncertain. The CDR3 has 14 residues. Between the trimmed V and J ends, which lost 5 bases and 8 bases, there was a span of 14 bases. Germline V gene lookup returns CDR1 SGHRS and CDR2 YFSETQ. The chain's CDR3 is CASRSPGGDSPLHF. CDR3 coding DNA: TGCGCCAGCAGGTCCCCAGGCGGAGATTCACCCCTCCACTTT.

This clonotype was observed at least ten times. CDR3 nucleotides: TGTGCCAGCAGCAGGGGCCCTTATAGCAATCAGCCCCAGCATTTT. Its protein is CASSRGPYSNQPQHF. The chain employs TRBV7-8 and TRBJ1-5; possibly TRBD1 for D (5 bases). Between the trimmed V and J ends, which lost 5 bases and 0 bases, there was a span of 11 bases. The V gene's germline CDR1 is SGHVS and CDR2 FQNEAQ. The CDR3 runs 15 residues.

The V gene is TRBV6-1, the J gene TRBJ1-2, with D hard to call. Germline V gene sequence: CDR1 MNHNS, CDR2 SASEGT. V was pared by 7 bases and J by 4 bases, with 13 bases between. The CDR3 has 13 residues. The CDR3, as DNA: TGTGCCAGCACCGGGGATCTAGGCTATGGCTACACCTTC. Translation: CASTGDLGYGYTF.

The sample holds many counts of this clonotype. In nucleotides, the CDR3 is TGTGCCAGCAGCTTAGGTGTGGGGGGTGGAGAGACCCAGTACTTC. Its translation is CASSLGVGGGETQYF. This chain uses TRBV11-3 with TRBJ2-5; perhaps TRBD2 as D (6 bases). V lost 1 base and J 4 bases, leaving 13 bases between the germline ends. The CDR3 totals 15 residues. The germline V gene encodes CDR1 SGHNT and CDR2 YENEEA. The entire variable domain, with the rest obtained from reference TRBV11-3 and TRBJ2-5, is as follows: EAGVVQSPRYKIIEKKQPVAFWCNPISGHNTLYWYLQNLGQGPELLIRYENEEAVDDSQLPKDRFSAERLKGVDSTLKIQPAELGDSAVYLCASSLGVGGGETQYFGPGTRLLVL.

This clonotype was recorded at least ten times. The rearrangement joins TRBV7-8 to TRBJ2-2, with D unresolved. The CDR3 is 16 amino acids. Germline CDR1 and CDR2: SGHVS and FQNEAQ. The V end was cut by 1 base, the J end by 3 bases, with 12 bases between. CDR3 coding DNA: TGTGCCAGCAGCTTAGATAGGGTTGCGGACACCGGGGAGCTGTTTTTT. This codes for CASSLDRVADTGELFF.

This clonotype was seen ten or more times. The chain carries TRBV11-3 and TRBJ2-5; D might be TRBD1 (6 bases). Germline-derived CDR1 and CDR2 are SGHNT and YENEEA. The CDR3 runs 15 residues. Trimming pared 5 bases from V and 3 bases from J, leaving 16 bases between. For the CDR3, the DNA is TGTGCCAGCAGCCCCGGCTTTCAGGGGAAAGAGACCCAGTACTTC. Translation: CASSPGFQGKETQYF.

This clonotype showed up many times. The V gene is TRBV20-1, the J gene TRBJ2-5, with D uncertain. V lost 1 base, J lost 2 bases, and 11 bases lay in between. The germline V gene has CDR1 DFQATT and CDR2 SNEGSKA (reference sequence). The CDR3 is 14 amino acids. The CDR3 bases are TGCAGTGCTAGAGTCCCGCGGCTGCAAGAGACCCAGTACTTC. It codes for CSARVPRLQETQYF.

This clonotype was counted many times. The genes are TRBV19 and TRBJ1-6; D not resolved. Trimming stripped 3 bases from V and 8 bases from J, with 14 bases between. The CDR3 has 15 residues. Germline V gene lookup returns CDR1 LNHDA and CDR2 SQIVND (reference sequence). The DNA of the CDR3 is TGTGCCAGTAGTATCGGGGTGGGAAGGTATTCACCCCTCCACTTT. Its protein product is CASSIGVGRYSPLHF.

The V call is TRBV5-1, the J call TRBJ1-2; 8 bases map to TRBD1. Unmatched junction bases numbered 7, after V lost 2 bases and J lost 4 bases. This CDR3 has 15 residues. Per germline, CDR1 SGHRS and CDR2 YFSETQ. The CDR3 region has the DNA TGCGCCAGCAGCTTAGCTCCGGGACAGGTCTATGGCTACACCTTC. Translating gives CASSLAPGQVYGYTF.

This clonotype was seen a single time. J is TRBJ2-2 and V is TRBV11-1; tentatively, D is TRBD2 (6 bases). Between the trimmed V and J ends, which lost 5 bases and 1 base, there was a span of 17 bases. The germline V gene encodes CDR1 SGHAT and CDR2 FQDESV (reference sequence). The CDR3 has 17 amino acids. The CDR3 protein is CASSASRRRGNTGELFF. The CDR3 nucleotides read TGTGCCAGCAGCGCTTCGAGGAGGCGGGGGAACACCGGGGAGCTGTTTTTT.

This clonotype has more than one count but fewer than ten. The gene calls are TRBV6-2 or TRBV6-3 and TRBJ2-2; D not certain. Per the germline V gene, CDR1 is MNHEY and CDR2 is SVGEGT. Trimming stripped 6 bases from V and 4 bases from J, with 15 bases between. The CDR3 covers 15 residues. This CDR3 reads CASRPLLGRTGELFF. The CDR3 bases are TGTGCCAGCAGACCGCTCCTGGGTCGCACCGGGGAGCTGTTTTTT.